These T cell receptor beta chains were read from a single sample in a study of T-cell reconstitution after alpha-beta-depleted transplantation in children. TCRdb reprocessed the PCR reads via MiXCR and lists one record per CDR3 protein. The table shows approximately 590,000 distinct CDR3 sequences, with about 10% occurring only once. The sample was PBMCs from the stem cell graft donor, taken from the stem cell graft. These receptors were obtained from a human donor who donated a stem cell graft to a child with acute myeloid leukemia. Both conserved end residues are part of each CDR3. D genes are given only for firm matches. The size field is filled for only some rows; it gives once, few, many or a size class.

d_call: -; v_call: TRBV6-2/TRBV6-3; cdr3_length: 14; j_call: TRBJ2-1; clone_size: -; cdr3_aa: CASKKVDANNEQFF; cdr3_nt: TGTGCCAGCAAGAAAGTGGACGCTAACAATGAGCAGTTCTTC
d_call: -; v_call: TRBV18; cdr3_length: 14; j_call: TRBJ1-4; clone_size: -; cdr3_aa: CASSPTGFKEKLFF; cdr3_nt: TGTGCCAGCTCGCCTACAGGGTTTAAGGAAAAACTGTTTTTT
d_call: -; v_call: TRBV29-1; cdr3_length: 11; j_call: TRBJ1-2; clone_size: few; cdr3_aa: CSVAGGLGYTF; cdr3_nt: TGCAGCGTAGCGGGGGGGCTCGGCTACACCTTC
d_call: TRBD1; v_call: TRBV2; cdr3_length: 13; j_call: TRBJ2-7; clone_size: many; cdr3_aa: CASIRDRGNEQYF; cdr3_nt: TGTGCCAGCATCCGGGACAGGGGAAACGAGCAGTACTTC
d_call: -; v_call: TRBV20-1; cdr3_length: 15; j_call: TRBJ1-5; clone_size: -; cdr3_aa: CSARVPRGSGQPQHF; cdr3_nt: TGCAGTGCTAGAGTGCCGAGGGGAAGCGGTCAGCCCCAGCATTTT
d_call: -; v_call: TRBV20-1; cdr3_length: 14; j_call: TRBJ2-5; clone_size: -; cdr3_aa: CSATIGTSQETQYF; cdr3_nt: TGCAGTGCTACCATTGGGACTTCCCAAGAGACCCAGTACTTC
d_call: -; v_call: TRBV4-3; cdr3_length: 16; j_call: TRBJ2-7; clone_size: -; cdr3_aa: CASSQDRDSFPYEQYF; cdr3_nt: TGCGCCAGCAGCCAAGATCGGGACTCTTTCCCCTACGAGCAGTACTTC
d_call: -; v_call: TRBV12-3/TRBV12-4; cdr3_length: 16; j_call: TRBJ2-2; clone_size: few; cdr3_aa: CASRPRGGENTGELFF; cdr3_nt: TGTGCCAGCAGACCCCGTGGAGGGGAGAACACCGGGGAGCTGTTTTTT
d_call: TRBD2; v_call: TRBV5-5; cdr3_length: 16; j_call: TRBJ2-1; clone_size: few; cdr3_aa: CASSLAAGGYLNEQFF; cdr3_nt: TGTGCCAGCAGCCTCGCGGCGGGAGGGTACCTCAATGAGCAGTTCTTC
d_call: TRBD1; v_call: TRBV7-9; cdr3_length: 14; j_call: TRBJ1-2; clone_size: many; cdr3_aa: CASSGGTGDYGYTF; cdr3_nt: TGTGCCAGCAGCGGGGGGACAGGAGACTATGGCTACACCTTC
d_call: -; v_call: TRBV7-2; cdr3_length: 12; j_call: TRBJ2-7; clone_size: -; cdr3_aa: CASSRTAHEQYF; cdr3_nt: TGTGCCAGCAGCCGGACAGCTCACGAGCAGTACTTC
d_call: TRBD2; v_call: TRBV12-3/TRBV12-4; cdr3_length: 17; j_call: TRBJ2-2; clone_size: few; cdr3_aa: CASSPFIAGGPSGELFF; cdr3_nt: TGTGCCAGCAGTCCCTTCATAGCGGGAGGGCCGTCCGGGGAGCTGTTTTTT
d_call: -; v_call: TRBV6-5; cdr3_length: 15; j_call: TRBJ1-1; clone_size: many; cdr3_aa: CASSYSVTGNTEAFF; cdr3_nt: TGTGCCAGCAGTTACTCGGTGACAGGGAACACTGAAGCTTTCTTT
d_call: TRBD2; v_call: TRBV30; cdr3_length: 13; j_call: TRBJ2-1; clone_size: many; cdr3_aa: CASASGISNEQFF; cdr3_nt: TGTGCCTCGGCTAGCGGGATTAGCAATGAGCAGTTCTTC
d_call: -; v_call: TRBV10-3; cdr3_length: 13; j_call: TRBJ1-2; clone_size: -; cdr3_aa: CAISDGALDGYTF; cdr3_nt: TGTGCCATCAGCGACGGGGCGCTGGATGGCTACACCTTC
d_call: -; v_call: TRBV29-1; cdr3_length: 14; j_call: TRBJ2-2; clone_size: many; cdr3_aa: CSVGGYGIGGELFF; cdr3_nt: TGCAGCGTGGGAGGTTATGGGATCGGCGGGGAGCTGTTTTTT
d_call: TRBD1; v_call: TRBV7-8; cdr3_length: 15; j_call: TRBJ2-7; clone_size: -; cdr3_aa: CASSLEWDSSYEQYF; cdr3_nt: TGTGCCAGCAGCTTAGAATGGGACAGCTCCTACGAGCAGTACTTC
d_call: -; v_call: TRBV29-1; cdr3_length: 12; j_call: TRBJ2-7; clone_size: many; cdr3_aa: CSVRRDTYEQYF; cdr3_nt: TGCAGCGTTCGCCGGGACACCTACGAGCAGTACTTC
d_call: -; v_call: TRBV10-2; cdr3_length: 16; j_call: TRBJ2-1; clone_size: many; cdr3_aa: CASSEGPASSYNEQFF; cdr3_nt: TGCGCCAGCAGTGAGGGACCAGCGAGCTCCTACAATGAGCAGTTCTTC
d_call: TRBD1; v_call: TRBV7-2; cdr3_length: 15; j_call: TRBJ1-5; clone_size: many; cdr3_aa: CASSLTGTGFQPQHF; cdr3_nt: TGTGCCAGCAGCCTTACCGGGACAGGGTTTCAGCCCCAGCATTTT
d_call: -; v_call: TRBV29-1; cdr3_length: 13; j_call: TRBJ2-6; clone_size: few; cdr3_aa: CSATPSGANVLTF; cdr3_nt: TGCAGCGCTACACCCTCTGGGGCCAACGTCCTGACTTTC
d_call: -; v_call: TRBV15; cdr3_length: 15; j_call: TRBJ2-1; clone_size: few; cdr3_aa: CATSFGGDVYNEQFF; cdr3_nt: TGTGCCACCTCGTTCGGGGGCGACGTCTACAATGAGCAGTTCTTC
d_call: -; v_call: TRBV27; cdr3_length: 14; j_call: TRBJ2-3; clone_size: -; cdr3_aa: CASSFRGGTDTQYF; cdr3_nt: TGTGCCAGCAGTTTCCGAGGGGGCACAGATACGCAGTATTTT